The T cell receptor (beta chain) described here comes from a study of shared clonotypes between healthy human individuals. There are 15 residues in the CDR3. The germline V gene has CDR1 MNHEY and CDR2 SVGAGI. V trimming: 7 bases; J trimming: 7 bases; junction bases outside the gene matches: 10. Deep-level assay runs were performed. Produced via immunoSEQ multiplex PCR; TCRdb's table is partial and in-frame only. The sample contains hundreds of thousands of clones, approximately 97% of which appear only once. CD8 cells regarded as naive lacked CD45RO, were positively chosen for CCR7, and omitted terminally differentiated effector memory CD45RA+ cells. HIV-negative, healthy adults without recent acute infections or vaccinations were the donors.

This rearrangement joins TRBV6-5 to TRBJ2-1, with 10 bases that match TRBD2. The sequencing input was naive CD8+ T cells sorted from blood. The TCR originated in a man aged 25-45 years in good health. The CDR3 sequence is CASNSPSGRMNEQFF. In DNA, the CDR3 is TGTGCCAGCAACTCCCCTAGCGGGAGAATGAATGAGCAGTTCTTC.